Here is one TCR beta chain with its context. V gave up 3 bases and J gave up 1 base, with 13 bases separating them. From germline, CDR1 is SNHLY and CDR2 FYNNEI. This CDR3 comprises 15 residues. This entry is derived from a study of T cell responses to AZD1222 COVID-19 vaccine. Some clones are missing from TCRdb's copy, which holds only in-frame ones; the method was immunoSEQ multiplex PCR. The sample holds 90,000 to 120,000 clones, about 90% seen once. The V and J genes are TRBV2 and TRBJ2-7; D possibly uses TRBD1 or TRBD2 (6 bases each). This receptor was identified in an adult in good health. The sample here was peripheral blood, taken on day 0 of AZD1222 vaccination. CDR3 nucleotide sequence: TGTGCCAGCAGTGACTTAGGGGGGCCTTCCTACGAGCAGTACTTC. It yields the protein CASSDLGGPSYEQYF.